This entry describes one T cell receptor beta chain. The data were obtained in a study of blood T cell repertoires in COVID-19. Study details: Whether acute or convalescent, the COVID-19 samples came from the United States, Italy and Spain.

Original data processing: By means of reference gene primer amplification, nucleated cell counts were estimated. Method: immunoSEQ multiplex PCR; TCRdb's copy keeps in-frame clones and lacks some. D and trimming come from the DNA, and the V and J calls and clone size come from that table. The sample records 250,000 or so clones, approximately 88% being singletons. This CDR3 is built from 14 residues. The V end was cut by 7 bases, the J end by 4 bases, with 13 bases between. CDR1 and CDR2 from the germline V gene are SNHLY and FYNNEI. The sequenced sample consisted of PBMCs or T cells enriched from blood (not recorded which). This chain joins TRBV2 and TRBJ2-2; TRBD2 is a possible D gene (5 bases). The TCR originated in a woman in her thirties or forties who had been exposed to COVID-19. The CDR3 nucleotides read TGTGCCAGCAAGAAGGGTGAGGGCACCGGGGAGCTGTTTTTT. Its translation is CASKKGEGTGELFF.